This T cell receptor beta chain was recovered during a study of T cell changes during pregnancy in multiple sclerosis. This clone came up a few times. Per germline, CDR1 MGHRA and CDR2 YSYEKL. This CDR3 region has 17 residues. V was cut by 5 bases and J by 4 bases, with 22 bases left in between. Profiling relied on immunoSEQ multiplex PCR, and the TCRdb table lists in-frame clones only, not all of them. The sample includes approximately 44,000 clones, approximately 90% of them seen just once. Source: CD4+ T cells from peripheral blood mononuclear cells, taken in the first trimester of pregnancy. The V gene is TRBV4-1, the J gene TRBJ2-3; tentatively, D is TRBD2 (6 bases). This sequence originates from a female donor with multiple sclerosis, enrolled in a pregnancy study. For the CDR3, the DNA is TGCGCCAGCAGCTTCGCCTCCCGGACTACCCAATCAGATACGCAGTATTTT. Translated: CASSFASRTTQSDTQYF.